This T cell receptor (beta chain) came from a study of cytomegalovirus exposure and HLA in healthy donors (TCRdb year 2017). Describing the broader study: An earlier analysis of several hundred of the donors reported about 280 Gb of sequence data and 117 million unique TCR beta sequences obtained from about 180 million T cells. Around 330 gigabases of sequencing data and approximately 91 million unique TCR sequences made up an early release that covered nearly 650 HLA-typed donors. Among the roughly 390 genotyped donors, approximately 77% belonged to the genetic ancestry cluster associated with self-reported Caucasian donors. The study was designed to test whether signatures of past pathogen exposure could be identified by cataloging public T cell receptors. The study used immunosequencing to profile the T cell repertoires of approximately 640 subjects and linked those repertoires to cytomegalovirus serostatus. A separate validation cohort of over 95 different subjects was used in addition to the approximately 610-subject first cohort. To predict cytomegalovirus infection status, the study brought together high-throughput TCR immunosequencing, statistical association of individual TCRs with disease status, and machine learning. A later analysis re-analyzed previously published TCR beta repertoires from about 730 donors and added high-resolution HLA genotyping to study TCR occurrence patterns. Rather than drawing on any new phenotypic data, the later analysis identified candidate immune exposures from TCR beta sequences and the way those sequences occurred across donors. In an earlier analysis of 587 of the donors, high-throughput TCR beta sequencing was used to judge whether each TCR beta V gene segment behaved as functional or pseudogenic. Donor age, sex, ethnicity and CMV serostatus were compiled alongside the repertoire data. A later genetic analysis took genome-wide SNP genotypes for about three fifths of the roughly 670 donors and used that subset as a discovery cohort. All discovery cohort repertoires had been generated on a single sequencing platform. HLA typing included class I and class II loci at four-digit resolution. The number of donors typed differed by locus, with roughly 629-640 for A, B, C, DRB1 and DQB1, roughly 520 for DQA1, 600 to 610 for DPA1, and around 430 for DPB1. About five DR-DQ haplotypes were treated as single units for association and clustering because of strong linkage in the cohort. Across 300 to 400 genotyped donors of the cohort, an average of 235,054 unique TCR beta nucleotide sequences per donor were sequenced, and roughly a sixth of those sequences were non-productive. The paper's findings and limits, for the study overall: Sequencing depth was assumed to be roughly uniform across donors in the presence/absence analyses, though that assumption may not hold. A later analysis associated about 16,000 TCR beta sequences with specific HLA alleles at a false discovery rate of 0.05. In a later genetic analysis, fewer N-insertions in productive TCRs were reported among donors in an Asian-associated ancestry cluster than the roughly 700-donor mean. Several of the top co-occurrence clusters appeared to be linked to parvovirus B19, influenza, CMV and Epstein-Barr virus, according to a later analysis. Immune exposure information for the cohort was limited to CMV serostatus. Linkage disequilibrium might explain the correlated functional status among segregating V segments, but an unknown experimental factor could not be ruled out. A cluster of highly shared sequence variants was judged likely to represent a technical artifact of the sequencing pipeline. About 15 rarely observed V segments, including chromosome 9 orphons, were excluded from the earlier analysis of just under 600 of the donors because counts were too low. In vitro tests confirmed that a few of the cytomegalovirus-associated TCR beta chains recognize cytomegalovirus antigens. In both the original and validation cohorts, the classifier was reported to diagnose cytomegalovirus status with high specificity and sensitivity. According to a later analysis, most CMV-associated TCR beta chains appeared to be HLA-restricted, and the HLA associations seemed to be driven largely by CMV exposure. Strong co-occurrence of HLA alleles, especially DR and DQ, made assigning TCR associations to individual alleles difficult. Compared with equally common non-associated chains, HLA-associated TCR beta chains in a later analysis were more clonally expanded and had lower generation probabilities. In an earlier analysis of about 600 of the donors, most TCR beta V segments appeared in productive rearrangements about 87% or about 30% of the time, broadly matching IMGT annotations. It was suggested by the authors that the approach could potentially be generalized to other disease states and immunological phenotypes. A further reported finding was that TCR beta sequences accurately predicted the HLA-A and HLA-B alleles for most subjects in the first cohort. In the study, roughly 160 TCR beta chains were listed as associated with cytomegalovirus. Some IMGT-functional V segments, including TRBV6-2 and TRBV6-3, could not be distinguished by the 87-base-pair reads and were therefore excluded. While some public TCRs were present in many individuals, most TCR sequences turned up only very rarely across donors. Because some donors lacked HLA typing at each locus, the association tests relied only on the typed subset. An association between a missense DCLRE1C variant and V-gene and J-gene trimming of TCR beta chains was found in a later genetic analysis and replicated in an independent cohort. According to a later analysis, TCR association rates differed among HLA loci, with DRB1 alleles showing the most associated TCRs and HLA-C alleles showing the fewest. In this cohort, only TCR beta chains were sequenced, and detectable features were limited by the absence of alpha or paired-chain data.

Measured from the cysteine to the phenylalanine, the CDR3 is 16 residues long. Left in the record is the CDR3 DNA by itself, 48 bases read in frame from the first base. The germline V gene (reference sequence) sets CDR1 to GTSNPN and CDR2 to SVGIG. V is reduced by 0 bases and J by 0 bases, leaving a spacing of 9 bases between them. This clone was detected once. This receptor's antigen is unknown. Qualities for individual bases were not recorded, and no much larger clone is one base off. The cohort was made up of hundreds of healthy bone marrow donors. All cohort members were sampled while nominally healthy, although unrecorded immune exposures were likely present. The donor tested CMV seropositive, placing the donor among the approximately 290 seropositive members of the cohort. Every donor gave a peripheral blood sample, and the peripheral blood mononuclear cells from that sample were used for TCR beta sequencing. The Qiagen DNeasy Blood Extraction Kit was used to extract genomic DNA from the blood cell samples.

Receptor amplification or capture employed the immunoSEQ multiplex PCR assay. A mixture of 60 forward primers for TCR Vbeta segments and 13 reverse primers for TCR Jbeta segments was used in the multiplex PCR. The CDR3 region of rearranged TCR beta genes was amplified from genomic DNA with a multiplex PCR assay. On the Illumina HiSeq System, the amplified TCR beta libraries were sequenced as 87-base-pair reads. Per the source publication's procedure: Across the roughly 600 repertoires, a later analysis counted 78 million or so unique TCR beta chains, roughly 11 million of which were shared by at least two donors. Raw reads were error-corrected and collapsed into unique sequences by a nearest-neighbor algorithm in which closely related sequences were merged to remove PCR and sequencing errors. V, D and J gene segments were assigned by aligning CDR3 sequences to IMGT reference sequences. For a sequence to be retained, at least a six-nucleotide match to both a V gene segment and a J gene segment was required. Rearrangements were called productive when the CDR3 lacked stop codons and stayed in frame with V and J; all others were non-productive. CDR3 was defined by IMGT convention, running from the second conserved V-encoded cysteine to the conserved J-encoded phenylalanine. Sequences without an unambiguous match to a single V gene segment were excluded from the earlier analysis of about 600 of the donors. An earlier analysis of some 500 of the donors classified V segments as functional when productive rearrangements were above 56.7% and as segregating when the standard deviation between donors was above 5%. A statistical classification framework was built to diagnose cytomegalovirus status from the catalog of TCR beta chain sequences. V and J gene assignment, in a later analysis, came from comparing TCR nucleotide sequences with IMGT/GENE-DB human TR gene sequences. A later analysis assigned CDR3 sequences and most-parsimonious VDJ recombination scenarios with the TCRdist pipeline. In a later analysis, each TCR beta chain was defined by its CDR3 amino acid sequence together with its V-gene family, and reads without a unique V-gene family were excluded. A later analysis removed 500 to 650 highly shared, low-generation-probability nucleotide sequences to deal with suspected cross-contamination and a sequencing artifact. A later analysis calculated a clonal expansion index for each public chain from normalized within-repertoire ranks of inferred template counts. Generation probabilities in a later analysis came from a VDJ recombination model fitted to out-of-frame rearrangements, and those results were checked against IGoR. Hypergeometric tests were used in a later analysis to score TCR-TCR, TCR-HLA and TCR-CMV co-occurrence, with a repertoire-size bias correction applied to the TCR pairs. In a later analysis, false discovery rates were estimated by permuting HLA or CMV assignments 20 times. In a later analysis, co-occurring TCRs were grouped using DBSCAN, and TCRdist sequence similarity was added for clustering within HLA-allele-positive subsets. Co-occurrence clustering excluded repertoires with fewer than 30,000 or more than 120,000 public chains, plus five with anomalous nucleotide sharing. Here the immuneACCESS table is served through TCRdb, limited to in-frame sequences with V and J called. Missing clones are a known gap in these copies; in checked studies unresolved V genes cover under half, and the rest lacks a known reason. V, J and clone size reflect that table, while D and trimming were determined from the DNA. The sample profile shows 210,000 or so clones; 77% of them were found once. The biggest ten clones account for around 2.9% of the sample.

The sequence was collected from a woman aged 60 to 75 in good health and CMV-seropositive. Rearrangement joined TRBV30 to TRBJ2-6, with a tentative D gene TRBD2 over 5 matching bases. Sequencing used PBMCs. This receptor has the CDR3 CAWSVFGNSGANVLTF. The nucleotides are TGTGCCTGGAGTGTATTCGGGAACTCTGGGGCCAACGTCCTGACTTTC.